This T cell receptor beta chain was identified in a study of T-cell reconstitution after alpha-beta-depleted transplantation in children. Findings and limits, study-wide: Expanded clones from the graft, numbering several hundred, reportedly supplied alpha-beta T cells about two months after transplant. After one year, T-cell counts and TCRbeta diversity mostly came from new T cells.

The germline V gene encodes CDR1 MNHEY and CDR2 SVGEGT. The V gene lost 4 bases and the J gene lost 6 bases, with 16 bases spanning the gap. The CDR3 spans 15 residues. As to this clonotype: Its antigen is currently unknown.

As it was prepared, the TCRbeta library received unique molecular identifiers. TCRdb re-derived calls from the PCR reads in MiXCR, one entry per CDR3 protein. The sample has 800,000 to 1,000,000 distinct CDR3 sequences; about 26% are singletons. The source is a boy under three years old who had a stem cell transplant for SCID, so the T cells may come from the graft donor. The material sequenced was PBMCs, mostly from graft donor cells, taken 360 days after TCRalphabeta/CD19-depleted stem cell transplant. The chain links TRBV6-2 or TRBV6-3 to TRBJ2-1, with D possibly matching TRBD2 (5 bases). CDR3 region: CASSSQTNEANEQFF. The CDR3 region has the DNA TGTGCCAGCAGTTCCCAGACTAACGAGGCCAATGAGCAGTTCTTC.